These 22 T cell receptor beta chains were all obtained from the same sample, sequenced in a study of blood T cell repertoires in COVID-19. Using immunoSEQ multiplex PCR, the repertoire was profiled, and TCRdb retains in-frame clones only, with some absent. Altogether roughly 240,000 clones are present, around 90% being singletons, with the ten largest covering approximately 0.9%. What was sequenced was PBMCs or T cells enriched from blood (not recorded which). The receptors here all came from a man in his fifties who had been exposed to COVID-19.

The gene calls are TRBV27 and TRBJ2-7; TRBD1 is a possible D gene (5 bases). V lost 5 bases and J 0 bases, leaving 14 bases between the germline ends. The CDR3 is 15 amino acids. Germline V gene data show CDR1 as MNHEY and CDR2 as SMNVEV (reference sequence). The CDR3 sequence is CASSPHSGISYEQYF. The DNA of the CDR3 is TGTGCCAGCAGTCCCCATTCAGGGATCTCCTACGAGCAGTACTTC.

The chain recombines TRBV28 with TRBJ1-5, with TRBD1 identical over 7 bases. Germline CDR1 is MDHEN and CDR2 is SYDVKM. The CDR3 contains 16 residues. J was trimmed by 1 base and V by 4 bases; bases with no gene match: 7. CDR3 region: CASSYPRDSSNQPQHF. The CDR3 region has the DNA TGTGCCAGCAGTTATCCCAGGGACAGCAGCAATCAGCCCCAGCATTTT.

The gene calls are TRBV12-3 or TRBV12-4 and TRBJ2-2; maybe TRBD2 (6 bases). The CDR3 covers 12 residues. V was clipped by 7 bases and J by 6 bases, with 9 bases between them. CDR3 DNA sequence: TGTGCCAGCACCGGGGGACCCGGGGAGCTGTTTTTT. It encodes CASTGGPGELFF.

This clone was observed a single time. The chain recombines TRBV5-1 with TRBJ1-2, with D possibly TRBD1 on 6 matching bases. Germline values: CDR1 SGHRS, CDR2 YFSETQ. Between the trimmed V and J ends, which lost 0 bases and 3 bases, there was a span of 12 bases. There are 15 residues in the CDR3. In nucleotides, the CDR3 is TGCGCCAGCAGCTTGGCCTCGGCAGGGGACTATGGCTACACCTTC. Residues: CASSLASAGDYGYTF.

V gene TRBV6-5 combines with J gene TRBJ1-3; tentatively, D is TRBD1 (5 bases). Germline lookup yields CDR1 MNHEY and CDR2 SVGAGI. The CDR3 sequence is 15 residues long. Trimming took off 6 bases at V and 0 bases at J, with 12 bases between the two ends. Written as DNA, the CDR3 is TGTGCCAGCAGGACACAGGCTTACTCTGGAAACACCATATATTTT. Encoded protein: CASRTQAYSGNTIYF.

This clone was counted a single time. V is TRBV10-3 and J is TRBJ1-3; tentatively, D is TRBD1 (6 bases). Germline CDR1 reads ENHRY; CDR2 reads SYGVKD. V gave up 8 bases and J gave up 4 bases, with 12 bases separating them. There are 13 residues in the CDR3. The DNA of the CDR3 is TGTGCCATCGGCACAGGGTCCGGAAACACCATATATTTT. Translated, it gives CAIGTGSGNTIYF.

CDR3 loop: CATSRVSRAEQYF. CDR3 DNA sequence: TGTGCCACCAGCAGGGTTAGCAGGGCCGAGCAGTACTTC. V usage is TRBV15 and J usage is TRBJ2-7, with D perhaps TRBD1 (5 bases). Trimming removed 3 bases at V and 6 bases at J, with 12 bases between. Per the germline V gene, CDR1 is LNHNV and CDR2 is YYDKDF (reference sequence). The CDR3 is made up of 13 amino acids.

The genes are TRBV13 and TRBJ1-5; D is undetermined. The CDR3 length is 15 residues. Looked up from germline, CDR1 is PRHDT and CDR2 is FYEKMQ (reference sequence). The germline V and J ends were trimmed by 0 bases and 6 bases, with 12 bases remaining between them. In DNA form, the CDR3 reads TGTGCCAGCAGCTTAGGTGTGCGGTTGGGTCAGCCCCAGCATTTT. Protein product: CASSLGVRLGQPQHF.

V and J are TRBV15 and TRBJ1-3; TRBD1 is a possible D gene (5 bases). The CDR3 is 17 residues long. Germline V gene lookup returns CDR1 LNHNV and CDR2 YYDKDF (reference sequence). V was cut by 2 bases and J by 0 bases, with 14 bases left in between. CDR3 amino acids: CATSRRAGRYSGNTIYF. DNA for the CDR3: TGTGCCACCAGCAGACGGGCGGGACGGTACTCTGGAAACACCATATATTTT.

This clone was recorded only once. This chain uses TRBV20-1 with TRBJ1-3; D is ambiguous. This CDR3 has 11 amino acids. V lost 6 bases, J lost 3 bases, and 6 bases lay in between. Germline values: CDR1 DFQATT, CDR2 SNEGSKA (reference sequence). The CDR3 spells CSAKHGNTIYF. CDR3 DNA: TGCAGTGCGAAACATGGAAACACCATATATTTT.

The chain links TRBV7-9 to TRBJ1-1, with TRBD1 matching over 9 bases. Trimming removed 5 bases from V and 1 base from J; junction bases left unmatched: 2. Germline V lookup: CDR1 SEHNR, CDR2 FQNEAQ (reference sequence). The CDR3 is 14 amino acids. The CDR3 region has the DNA TGTGCCAGCAGCAGACAGGGGGAGAACACTGAAGCTTTCTTT. As protein: CASSRQGENTEAFF.

The V call is TRBV11-2, the J call TRBJ2-5; 12 bases are shared with TRBD2. In germline, CDR1 is SGHAT, CDR2 FQNNGV. The CDR3 extends over 18 amino acids. The V segment lost 4 bases and the J segment 5 bases; nucleotides outside the gene matches: 14. The CDR3 DNA reads as TGTGCCAGCAGCTGGGGTTCGACTAGCGGGGGATTTGTGGAGACCCAGTACTTC. It specifies CASSWGSTSGGFVETQYF.

This sequence joins TRBV7-2 and TRBJ2-5; D is undetermined. The CDR3 has 14 amino acids. Trimming removed 5 bases from V and 2 bases from J, with 12 bases in between. Germline V gives CDR1 SGHTA, CDR2 FQGNSA. This CDR3 is CASSAEPGQETQYF. DNA for the CDR3: TGTGCCAGCAGCGCCGAACCCGGGCAAGAGACCCAGTACTTC.

The chain recombines TRBV7-2 with TRBJ1-4; 9 positions agree with TRBD1. Germline CDR1 is SGHTA and CDR2 is FQGNSA. The CDR3 consists of 14 residues. V lost 5 bases and J lost 5; bases outside the gene matches: 3. In DNA, the CDR3 is TGTGCCAGCAGCCTAACAGGGGGCAATGAAAAACTGTTTTTT. This codes for CASSLTGGNEKLFF.

This clone has a handful of counts. Here the CDR3 reads CASSQDRGGNYGYTF. In nucleotides, the CDR3 is TGCGCCAGCAGCCAAGATAGGGGGGGAAACTATGGCTACACCTTC. The chain recombines TRBV4-1 with TRBJ1-2; D might be TRBD1 (6 bases). V was clipped by 0 bases and J by 2 bases, with 10 bases between them. The germline V gene encodes CDR1 MGHRA and CDR2 YSYEKL. There are 15 residues in the CDR3.

This chain joins TRBV6-2 or TRBV6-3 and TRBJ2-7; TRBD2 matches at 11 bases. CDR1 is MNHEY, CDR2 SVGEGT, per germline. The CDR3 is 15 residues long. J lost 3 bases, V lost 6 bases, and 7 bases had no gene match. This CDR3 is CASSPLAGGLYEQYV. The CDR3 bases are TGTGCCAGCAGCCCCCTAGCGGGAGGACTCTACGAGCAGTACGTC.

The rearrangement uses TRBV6-5 and TRBJ2-3; 7 bases are a match to TRBD1. The CDR3 extends over 15 amino acids. V dropped 7 bases and J dropped 1; count of bases not matched to a gene: 8. Germline CDR1 is MNHEY and CDR2 is SVGAGI. This CDR3 reads CASTPTGTGTDTQYF. The CDR3 DNA reads as TGTGCCAGCACCCCGACAGGGACGGGCACAGATACGCAGTATTTT.

The chain employs TRBV5-1 and TRBJ1-2; no reliable D call. Between the trimmed V and J ends, which lost 4 bases and 6 bases, there was a span of 10 bases. CDR1 is SGHRS and CDR2 is YFSETQ in the germline V gene. The CDR3 runs 12 residues. The CDR3 coding sequence is TGCGCCAGCAGCCCCGGAGTGCATGGCTACACCTTC. This encodes CASSPGVHGYTF.

The genes are TRBV3-1 (or the pseudogene TRBV3-2) and TRBJ2-7, with 9 bases identical to TRBD2. The junction had 8 bases not matched to a gene; V was cut back by 1 base and J by 4 bases. Germline V gives CDR1 LGHDT, CDR2 YNNKEL (reference sequence). This CDR3 is 16 amino acids long. In nucleotides, the CDR3 is TGTGCCAGCAGCCAAGGAGTGGGCGGGAGGGTGTACGAGCAGTACGTC. Its protein product is CASSQGVGGRVYEQYV.

This chain uses TRBV18 with TRBJ1-1, with 7 bases lining up with TRBD1. The germline CDR1 and CDR2 sequences are KGHSH and LQKENI. Trimming at V came to 3 bases and at J to 3 bases, leaving 4 bases not matched to a gene. CDR3 length: 14 residues. The CDR3 spells CASSPATGDTEAFF. CDR3 DNA sequence: TGTGCCAGCTCACCCGCTACAGGGGACACTGAAGCTTTCTTT.

The chain couples TRBV4-1 to TRBJ2-6; D is uncertain. The germline V gene encodes CDR1 MGHRA and CDR2 YSYEKL. With 8 bases removed from V and 4 bases from J, the gap between germline ends came to 24 bases. The CDR3 loop spans 18 amino acids. CDR3 coding DNA: TGCGCCAGCTCCCACAACGAGGTATCTCAAACCGGGGCCAACGTCCTGACTTTC. Amino acids: CASSHNEVSQTGANVLTF.

V and J are TRBV6-5 and TRBJ1-2, with a tentative D call TRBD1 (6 bases). The CDR3 contains 15 residues. CDR1 and CDR2 from the germline V gene are MNHEY and SVGAGI. V shed 0 bases and J shed 4 bases, with 12 bases lying between them. This chain's CDR3 is CASSYSGRGGYGYTF. Written as DNA, the CDR3 is TGTGCCAGCAGTTACTCGGGGAGGGGGGGCTATGGCTACACCTTC.